The source of this TCR beta chain is a study of technical replicates of blood from a handful of donors. Germline V CDR1 and CDR2: SGDLS, YYNGEE. The CDR3 runs to 14 residues. V shed 1 base and J 5 bases; nucleotides not matched to a gene: 4. Profiled with immunoSEQ multiplex PCR; TCRdb holds only in-frame clones, not every one. This sample carries some 87,000 clones, around 92% of them seen once, and the ten largest clones take approximately 0.4%. This chain uses TRBV9 with TRBJ2-7; TRBD1 matches at 9 bases. The sequencing sample was made of T cells isolated from PBMCs. This clonotype was sampled from a human donor in good health. Written as DNA, the CDR3 is TGTGCCAGCAGCGTAACAGGGGGCGCGAACGAGCAGTACTTC. It encodes CASSVTGGANEQYF.